This passage covers 5 T cell receptor beta chains from one sample sequenced in a study of blood T cell repertoires in COVID-19. Here immunoSEQ multiplex PCR was the method, and the copy in TCRdb shows in-frame clones only, minus some. This sample has under 300,000 clones; over 80% occur once, and the top ten carry 1.5% to 1.9%. Sequencing input: peripheral blood. The receptors here all came from a woman in her thirties or forties who had recovered from COVID-19.

This chain joins TRBV7-9 and TRBJ2-1; D is possibly TRBD1 or TRBD2 (6 bases each). Per the germline V gene, CDR1 is SEHNR and CDR2 is FQNEAQ (reference sequence). Deletions cut 5 bases from V and 6 bases from J, with 11 bases between. This CDR3 spans 13 amino acids. Written as DNA, the CDR3 is TGTGCCAGCAGCAGGGGGGCCGGCAATGAGCAGTTCTTC. Translation gives CASSRGAGNEQFF.

V usage is TRBV10-2 and J usage is TRBJ1-4, with 9 bases lining up with TRBD1. The germline CDR1 and CDR2 sequences are WSHSY and SAAADI. Germline trimming cut 5 bases from V and 7 bases from J; bases unmatched to any gene: 5. This CDR3 contains 14 residues. The CDR3 sequence is CASSPGQGFEKLFF. CDR3 bases: TGCGCCAGCAGTCCGGGACAGGGTTTTGAAAAACTGTTTTTT.

This sequence joins TRBV27 and TRBJ2-7; the D gene is possibly TRBD1 (5 bases). Germline assignment: CDR1 MNHEY and CDR2 SMNVEV (reference sequence). The CDR3 is 13 amino acids. Trimming removed 2 bases at V and 3 bases at J, with 8 bases between. This CDR3 is CASSLIGDYEQYF. CDR3 DNA: TGTGCCAGCAGTTTAATAGGGGACTACGAGCAGTACTTC.

The chain employs TRBV5-1 and TRBJ1-4; 7 bases line up with TRBD1. The CDR3 has 15 residues. Per germline, CDR1 SGHRS and CDR2 YFSETQ. V gave up 4 bases and J gave up 8 bases; unmatched junction bases: 11. CDR3 sequence: CASSQETGQGEKLFF. CDR3 DNA sequence: TGCGCCAGCAGCCAGGAGACAGGGCAGGGCGAAAAACTGTTTTTT.

The chain has TRBV5-3 and TRBJ1-5; D possibly corresponds to TRBD1 (5 bases). TRBV5-3 is noted as an ORF with a role that remains uncertain. V lost 4 bases and J 4 bases, leaving 18 bases between the germline ends. This CDR3 spans 16 amino acids. CDR3 amino acids: CARSRPPQGWNQPQHF. The CDR3 DNA reads TGTGCCAGAAGCCGACCCCCGCAGGGTTGGAATCAGCCCCAGCATTTT.